This TCR beta chain was found in a study of T-cell memory formation after mild COVID-19. Study context: Clustering of TCRs was largely donor specific. Study-wide points: Some responding clones appeared in pre-infection memory, suggesting cross-reactive memory joined.

A word on this clonotype: Antigen unknown.

In germline, CDR1 is SEHNR, CDR2 FQNEAQ (reference sequence). The CDR3 is 15 amino acids. The V end was cut by 2 bases, the J end by 2 bases, with 9 bases between. Amplification by 5'RACE using constant-segment primers produced TCR alpha and TCR beta cDNA libraries that carried sample barcodes and UMIs. From the 5' RACE reads, TCRdb called clonotypes with MiXCR, one entry per CDR3 protein. The data hold hundreds of thousands of distinct CDR3 sequences, with roughly 17% observed a single time. The chain links TRBV7-9 to TRBJ2-2; D is perhaps TRBD1 or TRBD2 (5 bases each). Sample: PBMCs or a T cell subset sorted from them (not recorded which). The clonotype originates from an adult woman who had mild COVID-19 (a few samples of this study predate the infection). Cell type and time point are not known. The CDR3 nucleotides are TGTGCCAGCAGCTTACCCGGGACCAACACCGGGGAGCTGTTTTTT. Protein product: CASSLPGTNTGELFF.